These 19 T cell receptor beta chains were sequenced from one sample in a study of cytomegalovirus exposure and HLA in healthy donors. Assay used: immunoSEQ multiplex PCR; TCRdb lists only in-frame clones, some missing. This sample has roughly 180,000 clones, with about 89% found just once. Source material: PBMCs. The receptors were gathered from a man under 40 in good health and CMV-seropositive.

J is TRBJ1-1 and V is TRBV5-6; D ambiguous. Germline V gene lookup returns CDR1 SGHDT and CDR2 YYEEEE. V lost 5 bases and J lost 0, with 5 bases in between. CDR3 length equals 12 residues. Here the CDR3 DNA reads TGTGCCAGCAGGTGGATGAACACTGAAGCTTTCTTT. Protein product: CASRWMNTEAFF.

This rearrangement joins TRBV28 to TRBJ1-4; D remains unclear. Per germline, CDR1 MDHEN and CDR2 SYDVKM. CDR3 length: 14 amino acids. V shed 4 bases and J shed 8 bases, with 14 bases lying between them. CDR3 loop: CASSSDRLGEKLFF. The CDR3 coding sequence is TGTGCCAGCAGTTCGGACCGCCTCGGCGAAAAACTGTTTTTT.

This chain uses TRBV4-3 with TRBJ2-1; tentative D call: TRBD1 (6 bases). Trimming left V 0 bases short and J 6 bases short, with 12 bases between. Germline V lookup: CDR1 LGHNA, CDR2 YSLEER. The CDR3 covers 15 residues. The CDR3 DNA is TGCGCCAGCAGCCAAGAGGGGGCCTCGGGCAATGAGCAGTTCTTC. Protein sequence: CASSQEGASGNEQFF.

This clone was detected only once. This sequence joins TRBV27 and TRBJ2-1; 7 positions match TRBD2. V lost 6 bases and J lost 0; bases outside the gene matches: 2. The CDR3 length is 14 residues. CDR1 is MNHEY and CDR2 is SMNVEV in the germline V gene (reference sequence). Here the CDR3 reads CASRLASSYNEQFF. In nucleotides, the CDR3 is TGTGCCAGCAGACTAGCGAGCTCCTACAATGAGCAGTTCTTC.

The chain uses TRBV2 and TRBJ2-7; possibly TRBD2 for D (6 bases). V lost 2 bases and J lost 4, with 15 bases in between. CDR1 and CDR2 from the germline V gene are SNHLY and FYNNEI. This CDR3 is 15 amino acids long. CDR3 sequence reads: CASSEMVRREYEQYF. CDR3 DNA sequence: TGTGCCAGCAGTGAAATGGTCAGGAGGGAATACGAGCAGTACTTC.

The V call is TRBV7-9, the J call TRBJ2-3; TRBD1 aligns across 9 bases. Germline V gene sequence: CDR1 SEHNR, CDR2 FQNEAQ (reference sequence). The length of the CDR3 is 14 residues. Losses at the gene ends were 4 bases for V and 6 bases for J; bases not matched to a gene: 5. The CDR3 spells CASSSGTGWDTQYF. CDR3 in DNA: TGTGCCAGCAGCTCCGGGACAGGGTGGGATACGCAGTATTTT.

The chain recombines TRBV6-5 with TRBJ1-2; no reliable D call. This CDR3 is 12 amino acids long. Per germline, CDR1 MNHEY and CDR2 SVGAGI. Trimming stripped 5 bases from V and 8 bases from J, with 12 bases between. The DNA of the CDR3 is TGTGCCAGCAGTGCTCGGGTGGGAGGCTACACCTTC. Translating it yields CASSARVGGYTF.

V is TRBV4-3 and J is TRBJ2-2; TRBD1 or TRBD2 may be the D gene (5 bases each). This CDR3 is 15 amino acids long. V was clipped by 0 bases and J by 8 bases, with 13 bases between them. Germline loops: CDR1 LGHNA, CDR2 YSLEER. In nucleotides, the CDR3 is TGCGCCAGCAGCCAAGATCTGGGACGTCGAGGGGAGCTGTTTTTT. The encoded protein is CASSQDLGRRGELFF.

The CDR3 is CASSPGTSGSNEQYF. In DNA, the CDR3 is TGTGCCAGCAGCCCTGGGACTAGCGGGAGCAACGAGCAGTACTTC. The chain carries TRBV7-9 and TRBJ2-7; 14 bases are shared with TRBD2. Per germline, CDR1 SEHNR and CDR2 FQNEAQ (reference sequence). V lost 5 bases to trimming and J lost 5 bases; unmatched junction nucleotides: 5. The CDR3 runs to 15 residues. The whole variable domain, filled in from reference TRBV7-9 and TRBJ2-7, reads DTGVSQNPRHKITKRGQNVTFRCDPISEHNRLYWYRQTLGQGPEFLTYFQNEAQLEKSRLLSDRFSAERPKGSFSTLEIQRTEQGDSAMYLCASSPGTSGSNEQYFGPGTRLTVT.

This clone was seen a handful of times. The chain couples TRBV6-1 to TRBJ2-1; no clear D. CDR1 and CDR2 (germline): MNHNS, SASEGT. The CDR3 length is 10 residues. Trimming removed 5 bases at V and 7 bases at J, with 3 bases between. Here the CDR3 reads CASSRNEQFF. The CDR3 DNA reads as TGTGCCAGCAGTCGGAATGAGCAGTTCTTC.

This clone was observed once. The chain carries TRBV5-1 and TRBJ2-1; possibly TRBD2 for D (6 bases). The V and J ends lost 0 bases and 5 bases respectively, with 9 bases between them. CDR3 length: 14 residues. Germline-derived CDR1 and CDR2 are SGHRS and YFSETQ. The CDR3 loop reads CASSLERANNEQFF. In DNA form, the CDR3 reads TGCGCCAGCAGCTTGGAGCGGGCAAACAATGAGCAGTTCTTC.

The chain joins TRBV6-1 to TRBJ1-2, with 11 nucleotides matching TRBD1. The germline V gene has CDR1 MNHNS and CDR2 SASEGT. The length of the CDR3 is 15 residues. V gave up 3 bases and J gave up 4 bases; unmatched junction bases: 4. The CDR3 DNA reads as TGTGCCAGCAGTGAGGGACAGGGGGGACCCTATGGCTACACCTTC. This codes for CASSEGQGGPYGYTF.

The chain uses TRBV11-2 and TRBJ2-5; no clear D. CDR3 size: 14 residues. Germline-derived CDR1 and CDR2 are SGHAT and FQNNGV. Trimming removed 7 bases from V and 5 bases from J, with 17 bases in between. The CDR3 DNA is TGTGCCAGCACCCAATCTAGGTCCGGGGAGACCCAGTACTTC. This translates into CASTQSRSGETQYF.

This chain links TRBV15 with TRBJ2-5; D is undetermined. The CDR3 spans 14 residues. Per germline, CDR1 LNHNV and CDR2 YYDKDF (reference sequence). V gave up 0 bases and J gave up 5 bases, with 10 bases separating them. The CDR3 bases are TGTGCCACCAGCAGAGATCCCGATCGGGAGACCCAGTACTTC. Its translation is CATSRDPDRETQYF.

In nucleotides, the CDR3 is TGTGCGGGAGCTGGGGGGGACCCTTATGGCTACACCTTC. Translation gives CAGAGGDPYGYTF. This chain joins TRBV2 and TRBJ1-2; a weak D match, TRBD1 (5 bases). The CDR3 is made up of 13 amino acids. Germline V lookup: CDR1 SNHLY, CDR2 FYNNEI.

The rearrangement joins TRBV11-3 to TRBJ2-1; possibly TRBD2 for D (6 bases). Germline assignment: CDR1 SGHNT and CDR2 YENEEA. This CDR3 comprises 15 residues. Between the trimmed V and J ends, which lost 5 bases and 9 bases, there was a span of 20 bases. The CDR3 is CASSPRRSGGGEQFF. CDR3 bases: TGTGCCAGCAGCCCCCGGCGTTCCGGGGGTGGTGAGCAGTTCTTC.

Here the CDR3 DNA reads TGTGCCAGTGCTATAGCGGGGGGGCCAGTAGCGGGCGAGCAGTTCTTC. This gives the protein CASAIAGGPVAGEQFF. The gene calls are TRBV19 and TRBJ2-1, with 11 bases matching TRBD2. The germline V gene encodes CDR1 LNHDA and CDR2 SQIVND (reference sequence). This CDR3 spans 16 amino acids. V gave up 8 bases and J gave up 10 bases; unmatched junction bases: 16.

V usage is TRBV4-1 and J usage is TRBJ2-2; D call uncertain. CDR1 and CDR2 from the germline V gene are MGHRA and YSYEKL. V shed 5 bases and J shed 5 bases, with 15 bases lying between them. This CDR3 region has 15 residues. CDR3 coding DNA: TGCGCCAGCAGCGACGCCCTGGGGATTACCGGGGAGCTGTTTTTT. Protein product: CASSDALGITGELFF.

The genes are TRBV30 and TRBJ2-5; possibly TRBD1 for D (5 bases). The CDR3 spans 13 residues. Trimming stripped 4 bases from V and 0 bases from J, with 9 bases between. The V gene's germline CDR1 is GTSNPN and CDR2 SVGIG (reference sequence). CDR3 coding DNA: TGTGCCTGGAAAAAGACAGACCAAGAGACCCAGTACTTC. As protein: CAWKKTDQETQYF.